This TCR beta chain was recovered during a study of T cell responses to AZD1222 COVID-19 vaccine. Study-level findings and limits: Nearly half of spike-specific TCRs reportedly target variant regions that are unmutated in the B.1.351 and B.1.1.7 variants. Spike-specific TCR breadth rose after two AZD1222 doses, and depth rose as well.

TCRdb's table, derived via immunoSEQ multiplex PCR, lists solely in-frame clones and lacks some. Of 90,000 to 100,000 clones in the sample, about 85% are singletons; the top ten hold around 2.7%. The germline CDR1 and CDR2 sequences are SGHAT and FQNNGV. Trimming stripped 4 bases from V and 6 bases from J, with 12 bases between. The CDR3 is 14 residues long. On this clone: Its specificity is unknown.

The receptor was derived from an adult in good health. The source material was peripheral blood, sampled on day 0 of AZD1222 vaccination. The rearrangement links TRBV11-2 to TRBJ2-2; unclear D gene. This CDR3 reads CASSSVRLSGELFF. The CDR3 DNA is TGTGCCAGCAGCTCAGTTCGTTTGTCCGGGGAGCTGTTTTTT.